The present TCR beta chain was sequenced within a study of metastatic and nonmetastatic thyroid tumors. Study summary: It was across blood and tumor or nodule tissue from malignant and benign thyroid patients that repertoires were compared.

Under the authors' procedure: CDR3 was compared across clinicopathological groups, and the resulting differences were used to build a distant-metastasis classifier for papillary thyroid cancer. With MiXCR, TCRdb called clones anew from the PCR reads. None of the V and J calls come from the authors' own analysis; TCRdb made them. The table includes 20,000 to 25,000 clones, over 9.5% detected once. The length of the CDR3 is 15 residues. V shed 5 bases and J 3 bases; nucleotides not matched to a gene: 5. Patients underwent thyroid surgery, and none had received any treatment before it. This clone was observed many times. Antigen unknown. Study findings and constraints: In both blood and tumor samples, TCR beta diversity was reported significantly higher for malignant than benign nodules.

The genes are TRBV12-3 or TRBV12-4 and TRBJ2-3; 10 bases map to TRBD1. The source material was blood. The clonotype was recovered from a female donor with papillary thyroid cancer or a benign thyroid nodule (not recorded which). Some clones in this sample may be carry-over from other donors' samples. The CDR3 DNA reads TGTGCCAGCAGTCGGGACAGGGGTAATACAGATACGCAGTATTTT. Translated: CASSRDRGNTDTQYF.